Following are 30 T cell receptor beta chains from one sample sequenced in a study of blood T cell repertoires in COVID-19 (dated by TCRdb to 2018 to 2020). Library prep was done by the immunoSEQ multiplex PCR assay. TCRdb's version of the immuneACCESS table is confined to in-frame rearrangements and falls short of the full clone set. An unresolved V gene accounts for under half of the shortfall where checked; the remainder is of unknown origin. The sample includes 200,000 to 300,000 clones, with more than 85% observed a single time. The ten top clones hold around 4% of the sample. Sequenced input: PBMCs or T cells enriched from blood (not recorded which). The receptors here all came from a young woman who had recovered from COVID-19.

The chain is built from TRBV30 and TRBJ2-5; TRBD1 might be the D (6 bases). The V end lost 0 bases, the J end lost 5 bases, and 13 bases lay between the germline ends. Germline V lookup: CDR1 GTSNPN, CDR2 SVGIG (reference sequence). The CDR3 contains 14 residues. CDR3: CAWSVGAGVETQYF. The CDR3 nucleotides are TGTGCCTGGAGTGTAGGGGCAGGGGTGGAGACCCAGTACTTC.

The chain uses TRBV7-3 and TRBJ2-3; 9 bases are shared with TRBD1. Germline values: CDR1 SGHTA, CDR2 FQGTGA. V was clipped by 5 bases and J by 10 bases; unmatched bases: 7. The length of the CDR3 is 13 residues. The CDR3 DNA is TGTGCCAGCAGCGGACAGGGGATGGGGTCGCAGTATTTT. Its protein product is CASSGQGMGSQYF. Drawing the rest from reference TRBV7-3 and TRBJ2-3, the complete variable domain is GAGVSQTPSNKVTEKGKYVELRCDPISGHTALYWYRQSLGQGPEFLIYFQGTGAADDSGLPNDRFFAVRPEGSVSTLKIQRTERGDSAVYLCASSGQGMGSQYFGPGTRLTVL.

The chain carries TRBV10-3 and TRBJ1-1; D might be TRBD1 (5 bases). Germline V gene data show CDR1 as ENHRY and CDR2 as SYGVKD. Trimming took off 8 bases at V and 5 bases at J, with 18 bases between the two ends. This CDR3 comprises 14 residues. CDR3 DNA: TGTGCCATCGCACCGAAGAGTGGGGGGACTGAAGCTTTCTTT. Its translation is CAIAPKSGGTEAFF.

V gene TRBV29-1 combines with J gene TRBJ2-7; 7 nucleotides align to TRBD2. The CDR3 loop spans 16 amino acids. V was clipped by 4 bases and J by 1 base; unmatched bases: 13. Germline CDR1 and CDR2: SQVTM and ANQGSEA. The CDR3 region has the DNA TGCAGCGTTGCGGGGGTCCCGGGACTACCGTCCTACGAGCAGTACTTC. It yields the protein CSVAGVPGLPSYEQYF.

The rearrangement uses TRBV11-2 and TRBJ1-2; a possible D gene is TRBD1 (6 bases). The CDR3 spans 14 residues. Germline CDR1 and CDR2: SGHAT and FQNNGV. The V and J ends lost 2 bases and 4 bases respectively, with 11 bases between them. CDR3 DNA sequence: TGTGCCAGCAGCTTATGGACAGACAGCTATGGCTACACCTTC. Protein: CASSLWTDSYGYTF.

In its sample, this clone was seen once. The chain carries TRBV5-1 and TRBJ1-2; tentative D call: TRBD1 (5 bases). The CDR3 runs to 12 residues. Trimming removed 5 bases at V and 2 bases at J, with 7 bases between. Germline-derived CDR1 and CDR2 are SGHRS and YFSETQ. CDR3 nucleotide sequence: TGCGCCAGCAGTCCAGGGAACTATGGCTACACCTTC. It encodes CASSPGNYGYTF.

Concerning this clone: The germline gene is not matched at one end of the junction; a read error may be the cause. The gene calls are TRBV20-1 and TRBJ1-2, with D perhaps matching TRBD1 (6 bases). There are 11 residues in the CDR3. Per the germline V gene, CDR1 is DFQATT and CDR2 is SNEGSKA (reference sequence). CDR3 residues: CSASPRAIRGF. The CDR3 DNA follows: TGCAGTGCAAGTCCCCGGGCCATCAGGGGATTC.

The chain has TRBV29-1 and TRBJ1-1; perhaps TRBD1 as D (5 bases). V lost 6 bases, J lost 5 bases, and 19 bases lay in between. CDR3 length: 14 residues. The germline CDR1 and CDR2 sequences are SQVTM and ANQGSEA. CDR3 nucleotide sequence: TGCAGCGTAGTCAAATCCGGGGCGGGGACTGAAGCTTTCTTT. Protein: CSVVKSGAGTEAFF.

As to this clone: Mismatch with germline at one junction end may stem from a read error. Written as DNA, the CDR3 is TGTGCCAGCAGCTTAAACCGGAAGGAGATGTACACTGAGGCTTTCTTT. This codes for CASSLNRKEMYTEAFF. The gene calls are TRBV11-2 and TRBJ1-1; D uncertain. The CDR3 consists of 16 residues. Germline CDR1 SGHAT, CDR2 FQNNGV. The complete variable domain, with remaining parts taken from reference TRBV11-2 and TRBJ1-1, reads EAGVAQSPRYKIIEKRQSVAFWCNPISGHATLYWYQQILGQGPKLLIQFQNNGVVDDSQLPKDRFSAERLKGVDSTLKIQPAKLEDSAVYLCASSLNRKEMYTEAFFGQGTRLTVV.

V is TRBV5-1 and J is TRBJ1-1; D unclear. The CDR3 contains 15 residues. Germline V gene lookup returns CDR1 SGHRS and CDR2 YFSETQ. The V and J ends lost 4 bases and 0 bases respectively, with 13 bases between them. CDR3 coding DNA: TGCGCCAGCAGCCCGGATGGGGAGATGAACACTGAAGCTTTCTTT. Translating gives CASSPDGEMNTEAFF.

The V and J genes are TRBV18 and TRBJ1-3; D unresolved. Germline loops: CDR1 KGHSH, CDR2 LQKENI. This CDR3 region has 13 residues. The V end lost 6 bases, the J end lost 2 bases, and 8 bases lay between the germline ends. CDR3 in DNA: TGTGCCAGCTCCCCCACAGCTGGAAACACCATATATTTT. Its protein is CASSPTAGNTIYF.

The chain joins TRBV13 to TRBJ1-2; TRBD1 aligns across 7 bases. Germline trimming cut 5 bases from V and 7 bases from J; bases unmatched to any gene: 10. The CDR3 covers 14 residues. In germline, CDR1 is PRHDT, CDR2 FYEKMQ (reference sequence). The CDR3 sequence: CASSVSPAGGGYTF. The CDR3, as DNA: TGTGCCAGCAGCGTATCCCCGGCAGGGGGTGGCTACACCTTC. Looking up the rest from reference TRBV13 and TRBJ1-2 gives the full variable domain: AAGVIQSPRHLIKEKRETATLKCYPIPRHDTVYWYQQGPGQDPQFLISFYEKMQSDKGSIPDRFSAQQFSDYHSELNMSSLELGDSALYFCASSVSPAGGGYTFGSGTRLTVV.

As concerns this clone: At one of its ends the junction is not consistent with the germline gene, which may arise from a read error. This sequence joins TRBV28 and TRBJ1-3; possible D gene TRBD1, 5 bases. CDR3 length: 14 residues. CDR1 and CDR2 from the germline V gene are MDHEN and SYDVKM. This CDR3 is CASSSEAGEGPICF. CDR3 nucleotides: TGTGCCAGCAGTTCTGAGGCGGGGGAGGGCCCTATTTGTTTT.

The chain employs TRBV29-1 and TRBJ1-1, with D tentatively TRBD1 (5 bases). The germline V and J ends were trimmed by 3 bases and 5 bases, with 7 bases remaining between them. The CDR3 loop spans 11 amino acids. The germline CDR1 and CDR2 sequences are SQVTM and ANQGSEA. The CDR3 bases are TGCAGCGTTGACGGGGGGACTGAAGCTTTCTTT. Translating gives CSVDGGTEAFF.

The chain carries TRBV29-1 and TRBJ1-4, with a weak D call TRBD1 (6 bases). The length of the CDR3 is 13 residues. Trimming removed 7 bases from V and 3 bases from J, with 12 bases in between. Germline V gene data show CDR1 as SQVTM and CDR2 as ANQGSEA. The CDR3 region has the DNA TGCAGCGCCCTCAGGGGCCCTAATGAAAAACTGTTTTTT. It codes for CSALRGPNEKLFF. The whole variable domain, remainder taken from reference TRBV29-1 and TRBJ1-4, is SAVISQKPSRDICQRGTSLTIQCQVDSQVTMMFWYRQQPGQSLTLIATANQGSEATYESGFVIDKFPISRPNLTFSTLTVSNMSPEDSSIYLCSALRGPNEKLFFGSGTQLSVL.

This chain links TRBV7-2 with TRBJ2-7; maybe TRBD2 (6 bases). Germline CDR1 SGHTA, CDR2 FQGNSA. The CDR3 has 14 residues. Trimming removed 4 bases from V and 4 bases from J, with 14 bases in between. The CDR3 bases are TGTGCCAGCAGCTATGGTGGAGGGTTATACGAGCAGTACTTC. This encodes CASSYGGGLYEQYF.

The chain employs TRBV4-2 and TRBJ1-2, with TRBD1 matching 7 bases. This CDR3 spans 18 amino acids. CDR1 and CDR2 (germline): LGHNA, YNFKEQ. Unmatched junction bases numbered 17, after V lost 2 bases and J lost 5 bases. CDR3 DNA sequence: TGTGCCAGCAGCCAATTTGGTGCTCGTAGCAGGGGGTTGTATGGCTACACCTTC. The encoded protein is CASSQFGARSRGLYGYTF.

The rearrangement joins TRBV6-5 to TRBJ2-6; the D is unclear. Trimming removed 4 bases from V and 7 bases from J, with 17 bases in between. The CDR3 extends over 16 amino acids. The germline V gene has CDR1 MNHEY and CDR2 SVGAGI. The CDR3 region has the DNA TGTGCCAGCAGTTCCATCGGTACTCTGGGCGCCAACGTCCTGACTTTC. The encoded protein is CASSSIGTLGANVLTF.

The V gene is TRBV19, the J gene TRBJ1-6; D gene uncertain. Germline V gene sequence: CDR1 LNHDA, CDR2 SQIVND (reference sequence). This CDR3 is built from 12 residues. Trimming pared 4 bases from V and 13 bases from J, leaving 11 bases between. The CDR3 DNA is TGTGCCAGTAGTAGCCCGGGGTGGCCCCTCCACTTT. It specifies CASSSPGWPLHF.

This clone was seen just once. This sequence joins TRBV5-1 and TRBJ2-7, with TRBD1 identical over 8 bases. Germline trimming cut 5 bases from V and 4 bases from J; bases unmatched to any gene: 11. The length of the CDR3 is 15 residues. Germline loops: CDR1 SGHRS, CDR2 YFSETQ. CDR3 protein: CASRPGQGSRYEQYF. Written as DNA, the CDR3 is TGCGCCAGCAGACCCGGACAGGGATCGAGGTACGAGCAGTACTTC.

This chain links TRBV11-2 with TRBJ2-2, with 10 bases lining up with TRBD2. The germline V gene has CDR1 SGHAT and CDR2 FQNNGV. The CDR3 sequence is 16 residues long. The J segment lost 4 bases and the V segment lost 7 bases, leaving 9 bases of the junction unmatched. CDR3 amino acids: CASIPQSGRATGELFF. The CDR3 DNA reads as TGTGCCAGCATCCCTCAAAGCGGGAGGGCCACCGGGGAGCTGTTTTTT.

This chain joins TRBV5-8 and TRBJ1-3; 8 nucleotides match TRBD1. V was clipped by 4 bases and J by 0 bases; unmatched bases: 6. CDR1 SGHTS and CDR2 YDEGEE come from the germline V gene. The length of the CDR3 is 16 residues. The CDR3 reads CASSPDRATSGNTIYF. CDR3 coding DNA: TGTGCCAGCAGCCCGGACAGGGCTACCTCTGGAAACACCATATATTTT. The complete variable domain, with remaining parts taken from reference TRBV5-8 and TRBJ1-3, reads EAGVTQSPTHLIKTRGQQATLRCSPISGHTSVYWYQQALGLGLQFLLWYDEGEERNRGNFPPRFSGRQFPNYSSELNVNALELEDSALYLCASSPDRATSGNTIYFGEGSWLTVV.

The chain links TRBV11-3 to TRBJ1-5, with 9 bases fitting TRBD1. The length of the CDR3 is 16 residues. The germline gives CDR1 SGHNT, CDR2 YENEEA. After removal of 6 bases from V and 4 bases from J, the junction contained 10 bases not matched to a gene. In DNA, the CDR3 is TGTGCCAGCAGGTCCGGAGGGGGGACAGGGAATCAGCCCCAGCATTTT. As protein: CASRSGGGTGNQPQHF. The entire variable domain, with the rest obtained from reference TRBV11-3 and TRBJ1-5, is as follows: EAGVVQSPRYKIIEKKQPVAFWCNPISGHNTLYWYLQNLGQGPELLIRYENEEAVDDSQLPKDRFSAERLKGVDSTLKIQPAELGDSAVYLCASRSGGGTGNQPQHFGDGTRLSIL.

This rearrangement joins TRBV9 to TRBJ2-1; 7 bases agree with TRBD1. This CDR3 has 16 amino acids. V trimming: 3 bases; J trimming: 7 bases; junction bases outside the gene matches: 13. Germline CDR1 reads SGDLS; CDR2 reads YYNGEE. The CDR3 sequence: CASSAEAQGRRNEQFF. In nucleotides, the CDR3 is TGTGCCAGCAGCGCAGAAGCACAGGGGCGAAGAAATGAGCAGTTCTTC.

The CDR3 DNA is TGCGCCAGCAGCTTCGCAGGGGTTACTGAAGCTTTCTTT. It specifies CASSFAGVTEAFF. The chain recombines TRBV5-1 with TRBJ1-1; TRBD1 is a possible D gene (6 bases). Trimming cost V 2 bases and J 5 bases, with 10 bases left between them. This CDR3 is 13 amino acids long. CDR1 and CDR2 from the germline V gene are SGHRS and YFSETQ. Supplemented by reference TRBV5-1 and TRBJ1-1, the full variable domain reads KAGVTQTPRYLIKTRGQQVTLSCSPISGHRSVSWYQQTPGQGLQFLFEYFSETQRNKGNFPGRFSGRQFSNSRSEMNVSTLELGDSALYLCASSFAGVTEAFFGQGTRLTVV.

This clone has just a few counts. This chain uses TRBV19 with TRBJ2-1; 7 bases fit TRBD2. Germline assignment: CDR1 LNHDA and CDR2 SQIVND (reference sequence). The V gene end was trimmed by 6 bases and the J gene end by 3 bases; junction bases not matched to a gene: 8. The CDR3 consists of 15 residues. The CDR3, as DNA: TGTGCCAGTAGCTTGCGGGAGCTTGTCTACAATGAGCAGTTCTTC. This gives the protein CASSLRELVYNEQFF.

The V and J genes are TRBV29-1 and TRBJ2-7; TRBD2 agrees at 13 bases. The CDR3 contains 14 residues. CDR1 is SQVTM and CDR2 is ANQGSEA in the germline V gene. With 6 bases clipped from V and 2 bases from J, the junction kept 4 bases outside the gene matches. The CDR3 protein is CSVALAGGPYEQYF. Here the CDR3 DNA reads TGCAGCGTAGCACTAGCGGGAGGGCCCTACGAGCAGTACTTC.

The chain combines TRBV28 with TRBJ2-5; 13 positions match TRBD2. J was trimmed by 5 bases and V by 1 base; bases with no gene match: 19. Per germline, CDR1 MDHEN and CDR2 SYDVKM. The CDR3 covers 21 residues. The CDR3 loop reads CASSLSRLAGGGVGRRETQYF. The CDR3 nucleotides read TGTGCCAGCAGTTTATCCCGACTAGCGGGAGGAGGAGTCGGAAGGAGGGAGACCCAGTACTTC.

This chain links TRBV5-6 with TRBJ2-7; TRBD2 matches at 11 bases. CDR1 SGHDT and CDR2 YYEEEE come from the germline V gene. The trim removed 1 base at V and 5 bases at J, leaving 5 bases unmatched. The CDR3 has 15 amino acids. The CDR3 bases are TGTGCCAGCAGCTTGATAGCGGGAGGGCCCCACGAGCAGTACTTC. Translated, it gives CASSLIAGGPHEQYF.

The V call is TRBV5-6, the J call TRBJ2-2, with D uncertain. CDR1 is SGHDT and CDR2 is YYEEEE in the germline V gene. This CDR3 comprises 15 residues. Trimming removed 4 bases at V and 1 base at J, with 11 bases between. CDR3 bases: TGTGCCAGCAGCCGTTGGCCAGGGAACACCGGGGAGCTGTTTTTT. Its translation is CASSRWPGNTGELFF.